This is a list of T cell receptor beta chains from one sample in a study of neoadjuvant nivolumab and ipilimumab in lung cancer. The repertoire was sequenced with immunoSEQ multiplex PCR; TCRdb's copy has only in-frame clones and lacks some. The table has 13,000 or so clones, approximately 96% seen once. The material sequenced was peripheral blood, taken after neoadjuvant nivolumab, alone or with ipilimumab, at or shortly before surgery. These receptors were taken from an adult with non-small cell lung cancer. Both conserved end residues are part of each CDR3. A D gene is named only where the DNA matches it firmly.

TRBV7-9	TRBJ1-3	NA	CASSPEYSGNTIYF	TGTGCCAGCAGCCCAGAGTACTCTGGAAACACCATATATTTT
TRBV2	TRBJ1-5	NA	CASRQGALTQPQHF	TGTGCCAGCAGGCAAGGGGCTCTGACTCAGCCCCAGCATTTT
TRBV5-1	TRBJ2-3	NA	CASSLVAGRTDTQYF	TGCGCCAGCAGCTTGGTGGCAGGCCGCACAGATACGCAGTATTTT
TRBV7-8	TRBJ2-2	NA	CASNNPRGYTGELFF	TGTGCCAGCAACAACCCCCGGGGATACACCGGGGAGCTGTTTTTT
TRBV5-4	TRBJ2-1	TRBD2	CASRGLAGESYNEQFF	TGTGCCAGCAGGGGCCTAGCGGGAGAGTCCTACAATGAGCAGTTCTTC
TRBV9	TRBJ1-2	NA	CASSVSRDYYGYTF	TGTGCCAGCAGCGTATCGAGGGATTACTATGGCTACACCTTC
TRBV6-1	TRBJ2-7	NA	CASSEPGEVKYF	TGTGCCAGCAGTGAACCTGGCGAGGTTAAGTACTTC
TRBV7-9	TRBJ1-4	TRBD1	CASSLVGTGDEKLFF	TGTGCCAGCAGCTTAGTCGGGACAGGGGATGAAAAACTGTTTTTT
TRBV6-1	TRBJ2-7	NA	CASSVGSSGPYEQYF	TGTGCCAGCAGTGTCGGTTCAAGCGGACCCTACGAGCAGTACTTC
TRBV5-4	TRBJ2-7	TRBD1	CASSLGGTGRYEQYF	TGTGCCAGCAGCTTGGGAGGGACAGGGCGCTACGAGCAGTACTTC
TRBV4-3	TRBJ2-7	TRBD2	CASSQDGSGRSTSYEQYF	TGCGCCAGCAGCCAAGATGGTAGCGGGAGGTCTACCTCCTACGAGCAGTACTTC
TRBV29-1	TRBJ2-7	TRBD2	CSVVSGTSGFGEQYF	TGCAGCGTTGTGTCCGGGACTAGCGGTTTTGGTGAGCAGTACTTC
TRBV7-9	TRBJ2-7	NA	CASSSPPSLVVYEQYF	TGTGCCAGCAGCTCACCCCCTTCCCTAGTGGTCTACGAGCAGTACTTC
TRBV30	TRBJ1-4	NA	CAWSVGRRTNEKLFF	TGTGCCTGGAGTGTGGGCCGCCGTACTAATGAAAAACTGTTTTTT